The following is a T cell receptor beta chain sequence with its context. This clonotype was counted ten times or more. Its specific antigen is unknown. Qualities for individual bases were not recorded, and no much larger clone is one base off. The data were obtained in a study of neurological immune-mediated disorders (dated by TCRdb to between 2018 and 2020). A note on the overall study: Peripheral blood TCR-beta repertoires from patients with HTLV-I-associated myelopathy (HAM/TSP), patients with multiple sclerosis, and healthy controls were compared in the study using UMI-based sequencing. Alongside PBMC samples, the set of approximately 100 TCR-beta libraries contained longitudinal samples, technical triplicates, and paired CD4+ and CD8+ T-cell subsets that had been sorted. Each longitudinal HAM/TSP and healthy donor was sampled at 3 time-points spaced at roughly 3-40 month intervals. The cohort included some 68 subjects: approximately 14 with HAM/TSP, approximately 34 with multiple sclerosis, and around 20 healthy controls.

V is cut by 0 bases and J by 3 bases, and the space between the germline ends is 8 bases. The germline V gene provides CDR1 ENHRY and CDR2 SYGVKD. From its cysteine to its phenylalanine, the CDR3 spans 15 amino acids. This entry keeps only the CDR3 DNA: 45 bases, framed from base 1. This sample's time point label indicates: longitudinal time-point 2. The healthy controls were volunteers from a blood bank in Maryland, USA. For unsorted PBMC libraries, 2 million PBMCs were used after storage in RNAlater at -80 degrees C until RNA extraction. Peripheral blood was subjected to Ficoll-Hypaque density gradient centrifugation to isolate PBMCs, which were then cryopreserved in liquid nitrogen. Points the paper makes about the study in general: No identical CDR3 amino acid sequences were found to be shared among expanded clones across subjects, suggesting that TCR-beta repertoires were private in all groups. TCR clonal expansion was highest in HAM/TSP patients and lowest in MS patients, with MS patients falling below even healthy controls.

cDNA synthesis used template-switch 5'RACE with a primer carrying a 10-nucleotide random unique molecular identifier tagging each TCR transcript. Every sequencing run covered 15-18 subjects and yielded more than 160 million TCR-beta sequences. The RNeasy kit was used to extract total RNA. Using the KAPA Real-time Library Amplification kit, TCR-beta VDJ regions were amplified with primers for the TCR constant region and the 5'RACE anchor. A first PCR added sample indexes and Illumina adaptors, after which a second PCR increased the library yield. After Ampure bead purification, the TCR product of roughly 650 bp was size-selected on a 2% E-gel SizeSelection system. Library quality was checked on a Bioanalyzer, concentration was measured with Qubit, and libraries were quantified with the Kapa Library Quantification kit before pooling. Paired-end 2 x 150 bp sequencing of the libraries was performed on an Illumina HiSeq 2500. To increase sequence diversity, about 23-30% phiX was spiked into each library pool. Regarding the original processing steps: The quality-filtered reads were processed with the UMI-based MiGEC pipeline, whose error correction step removed more than 80% of the raw TCR sequences. IMGT germline references were used for aligning VDJ genes, and each clonotype was defined as a unique CDR3 amino acid sequence together with its V-J genes. Clonal expansion, Shannon diversity and CDR3 relatedness (CalcPairwiseDistances, ClusterSamples) were evaluated with VDJtools, and phylogenetic trees were built with CLCbio workbench. Clones with at least 8 unique UMIs were defined as expanded, with this threshold being based on coefficient-of-variation modelling across technical triplicates. TCRdb passed the public sequencing reads through fastp at Q25 and MiXCR, retaining productive beta sequences. Merged by CDR3 protein, the rows form single entries marked with the most common genes and DNA. These V and J calls rely on TCRdb rather than the paper's analysis. This sample gives roughly 60,000 distinct CDR3 sequences in total; roughly 10% of them show up just once. About an eighth of the sample is taken by the ten largest.

The sequence was collected from a man under 40 in good health. The sequenced material came from PBMCs. The V gene is TRBV10-3 and the J gene is TRBJ1-4; the D gene is unclear. CDR3 reads: CAISESSRANEKLFF. The base sequence is TGTGCCATCAGTGAGTCGTCAAGGGCTAATGAAAAACTGTTTTTT.